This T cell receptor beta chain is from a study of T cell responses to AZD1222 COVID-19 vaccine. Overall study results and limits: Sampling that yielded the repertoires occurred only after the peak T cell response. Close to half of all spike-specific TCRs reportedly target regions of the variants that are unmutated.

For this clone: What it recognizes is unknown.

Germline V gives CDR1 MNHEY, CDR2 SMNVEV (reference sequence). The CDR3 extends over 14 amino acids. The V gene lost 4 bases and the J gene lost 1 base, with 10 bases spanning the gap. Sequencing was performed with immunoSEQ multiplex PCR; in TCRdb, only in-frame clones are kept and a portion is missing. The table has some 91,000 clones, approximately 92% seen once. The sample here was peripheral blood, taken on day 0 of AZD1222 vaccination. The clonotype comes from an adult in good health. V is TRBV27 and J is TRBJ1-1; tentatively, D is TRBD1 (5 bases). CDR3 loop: CASSSLGGNTEAFF. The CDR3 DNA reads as TGTGCCAGCAGTTCCCTCGGGGGGAACACTGAAGCTTTCTTT.